The entry below gives a single T cell receptor (beta chain) sequence along with its context. Its antigen is undetermined. TCRdb keeps only in-frame clones here, not all; method: immunoSEQ multiplex PCR. The repertoire consists of about 57,000 clones, with about 81% occurring once and the leading ten covering approximately 4.5%. The data originate from a study of vaccination effects on CD4 cells after COVID-19. Study in general: Samples were taken post-vaccine, and their median timing was 72 days after the second dose.

Findings and limits, study-wide: Vaccine-induced clones in healthy vaccinees cross-reacted with common cold coronaviruses in only 1 of 255 cases. Researchers reported few convalescent patients and no early post-infection timepoints in the study.

Germline CDR1 reads LGHDT; CDR2 reads YNNKEL (reference sequence). V lost 7 bases to trimming and J lost 4 bases; unmatched junction nucleotides: 4. The CDR3 consists of 14 residues. Isolation of CD4+ T cells took place after less than 12 days of culture. Of the BNT162b2 and mRNA-1273 vaccines, participants received two doses of one or the other. According to the study, vaccine recipients showed no prior SARS-CoV-2 infection and negative nucleocapsid antibodies. The gene calls are TRBV3-1 (or the pseudogene TRBV3-2) and TRBJ1-5; the match to TRBD1 covers 10 bases. The sequencing here drew on CD4+ T cells from PBMCs cultured without peptide, taken after COVID-19 vaccination. This receptor was obtained from a human donor who received a COVID-19 vaccine. This CDR3 reads CASTPGQGNQPQHF. As DNA, the CDR3 is TGTGCCAGCACCCCGGGACAGGGGAATCAGCCCCAGCATTTT.